A selection of T cell receptor beta chains follows, all from one sample in a study of T cell responses to AZD1222 COVID-19 vaccine. Sequencing was performed with immunoSEQ multiplex PCR; in TCRdb, only in-frame clones are kept and a portion is missing. The sample contains over 120,000 clones, 80% to 95% of which appear only once. Sequencing used peripheral blood, obtained on day 0 of AZD1222 vaccination. The receptor set was obtained from an adult in good health. CDR3s include the opening cysteine and the closing phenylalanine or tryptophan. The order of the fields is J gene, V gene, clone size, D gene, CDR3 length, CDR3 DNA, CDR3 protein. D genes are given only for firm matches. Clone size is shown for a subset of rows, as once, few, many or a class of expanded clone.

TRBJ2-5 TRBV5-4 - TRBD2 16 TGTGCCAGCAGCGGTAGCGGGAGGGCCGAGACAGAGACCCAGTACTTC CASSGSGRAETETQYF
TRBJ1-5 TRBV28 - - 15 TGTGCCAGCAGTTTATTGTCGGGATCCAATCAGCCCCAGCATTTT CASSLLSGSNQPQHF
TRBJ1-4 TRBV27 - - 15 TGTGCCAGCAGTTTAATCGGGGGGCGGAATGAAAAACTGTTTTTT CASSLIGGRNEKLFF
TRBJ1-2 TRBV28 - - 12 TGTGCCAGCAGTTTGATGGACTATGGCTACACCTTC CASSLMDYGYTF
TRBJ1-3 TRBV2 - - 13 TGTGCCAGCAGGGACTGGGCCGGAAACACCATATATTTT CASRDWAGNTIYF
TRBJ2-7 TRBV3-1/TRBV3-2 - TRBD2 13 TGTGCCAGCAGCCAAGCACTAGCGGGAGATCGGTACTTC CASSQALAGDRYF
TRBJ1-1 TRBV19 - - 16 TGTGCCAGTAGTATAAAGAAAGGACAGTTGAACACTGAAGCTTTCTTT CASSIKKGQLNTEAFF
TRBJ1-5 TRBV4-1 - - 13 TGCGCCAGCAGCCAAGGAGGAAATCAGCCCCAGCATTTT CASSQGGNQPQHF
TRBJ1-5 TRBV19 - - 17 TGTGCCAGTCACCCCCGCGGGCCAGCCTATAGCAATCAGCCCCAGCATTTT CASHPRGPAYSNQPQHF
TRBJ1-2 TRBV2 once - 16 TGTGCCAGCAGTGAAGCTGAGGGTCGCAGTGGCTATGGCTACACCTTC CASSEAEGRSGYGYTF
TRBJ2-3 TRBV24-1 - - 15 TGTGCCAGTTCCTACCGGGCCACACTCACAGATACGCAGTATTTT CASSYRATLTDTQYF
TRBJ2-7 TRBV25-1 - - 15 TGTGCCAGCAGCCCCTGGGGGGAGAGGTCCTACGAGCAGTACTTC CASSPWGERSYEQYF
TRBJ2-1 TRBV2 - TRBD2 16 TGTGCCAGCAGTCCCCCTCTAGCGGGAGTCCGGAATGAGCAGTTCTTC CASSPPLAGVRNEQFF
TRBJ2-2 TRBV12-3/TRBV12-4 - - 13 TGTGCCAGCAGTTTAAAAGGGTTCGGGGAGCTGTTTTTT CASSLKGFGELFF
TRBJ1-1 TRBV28 - - 16 TGTGCCAGCAGTTTTTTACTTTTGGCAGGGAACACTGAAGCTTTCTTT CASSFLLLAGNTEAFF
TRBJ2-7 TRBV11-2 - - 15 TGTGCCAGCAGCTTAGCGGCTAGCGTGGCCTACGAGCAGTACTTC CASSLAASVAYEQYF
TRBJ1-1 TRBV6-5 once - 15 TGTGCCAGCAGCTCACGAGGGGGAGTACGTGGTGAAGCTTTCTTT CASSSRGGVRGEAFF
TRBJ1-2 TRBV2 - - 15 TGTGCCAGCAGCGAAGGGGGTCGGGGCGGCTATGGCTACACCTTC CASSEGGRGGYGYTF
TRBJ2-7 TRBV15 - - 13 TGTGCCACCAGCAGAGACAACAGGGCCGAGCAGTACTTC CATSRDNRAEQYF
TRBJ2-3 TRBV28 - - 12 TGTGCCAGCAGGACAAACACAGATACGCAGTATTTT CASRTNTDTQYF
TRBJ2-3 TRBV6-1 - - 14 TGTGCCAGCAGTTTAGCAGGGACCACAGATACGCAGTATTTT CASSLAGTTDTQYF
TRBJ2-1 TRBV28 - TRBD2 20 TGTGCCAGCAGTTTATTTCTTGGGGCAGGGACTAGCGGGGGGGACAATGAGCAGTTCTTC CASSLFLGAGTSGGDNEQFF
TRBJ2-1 TRBV2 - TRBD2 14 TGTGCCAGCAAACTAGCGGGGTTATGGAGTGAGCAGTTCTTC CASKLAGLWSEQFF
TRBJ1-2 TRBV28 few - 12 TGTGCCAGCAGTACGGCAAGGGTTGGCTACACCTTC CASSTARVGYTF
TRBJ2-7 TRBV12-3/TRBV12-4 - - 13 TGTGCCAGCAGTACAGGGTTCTCCTACGAGCAGTACTTC CASSTGFSYEQYF
TRBJ2-2 TRBV3-1/TRBV3-2 - - 13 TGTGCCAGCAGCCGACATAACACCGGGGAGCTGTTTTTT CASSRHNTGELFF
TRBJ1-1 TRBV10-3 - - 17 TGTGCCATCAGTGAGCCAAGAGCGACGGGCCTGAACACTGAAGCTTTCTTT CAISEPRATGLNTEAFF
TRBJ1-1 TRBV6-5 - - 11 TGTGCCAGCCAACGGGGGGCTGAAGCTTTCTTT CASQRGAEAFF
TRBJ2-7 TRBV11-3 - - 14 TGTGCCAGCAGCAGGGCGTTTGGGAGCTACGAGCAGTACTTC CASSRAFGSYEQYF
TRBJ1-4 TRBV27 once TRBD1 15 TGTGCCAGCAGTCCAAGGACAGGCGCGGTTCGAAAACTGTTTTTT CASSPRTGAVRKLFF
TRBJ1-2 TRBV25-1 - TRBD1 14 TGTGCCAGCAGCCTCCGGGACAGCGGCTATGGCTACACCTTC CASSLRDSGYGYTF
TRBJ1-3 TRBV29-1 - - 15 TGCAGCGTTGAAAGTAGCGGGGCAGCCGGAAACACCATATATTTT CSVESSGAAGNTIYF
TRBJ1-2 TRBV10-3 - - 14 TGTGCCATCAGTGATGGGGGGGATAACTATGGCTACACCTTC CAISDGGDNYGYTF
TRBJ2-7 TRBV25-1 - TRBD1 17 TGTGCCAGCAGTCGAACTCCCTCCGGGACAGTAACCTACGAGCAGTACTTC CASSRTPSGTVTYEQYF
TRBJ1-1 TRBV7-9 - - 14 TGTGCCAGCAGCTTTGCAGGGAGTTTGACTGAAGCTTTCTTT CASSFAGSLTEAFF
TRBJ2-3 TRBV6-4 - - 13 TGTGCCAGCAGTGACTCGATGGGGGCCAGGCAGTATTTT CASSDSMGARQYF
TRBJ2-7 TRBV21-1 - - 16 TGTGCCAGCAGCCCTCGTGGCGGGAGGGACCGGGCCGAGCAGTACTTC CASSPRGGRDRAEQYF
TRBJ2-7 TRBV5-1 once TRBD2 19 TGCGCCAGCAGCAAGACTAGCGGATTCGAGGTACCCCTTTCCTACGAGCAGTACTTC CASSKTSGFEVPLSYEQYF
TRBJ2-5 TRBV7-9 - TRBD1 13 TGTGCCAGCAGCTGGGGACAGCAAGAGACCCAGTACTTC CASSWGQQETQYF
TRBJ2-2 TRBV11-2 - TRBD1 15 TGTGCCAGCAGCTTAGAGGGACAGGGGTTTTTTGAGCTGTTTTTT CASSLEGQGFFELFF
TRBJ2-1 TRBV9 - - 12 TGTGCCAGCAGCGTAGTAGTCGGGGAGCAGTTCTTC CASSVVVGEQFF
TRBJ2-1 TRBV11-3 - - 15 TGTGCCAGCAGCTTATCCAGCGGGCCCTACAATGAGCAGTTCTTC CASSLSSGPYNEQFF
TRBJ2-7 TRBV5-1 - TRBD2 14 TGCGCCAGCAGCCCAACTCGGGACTACTACGAGCAGTACTTC CASSPTRDYYEQYF
TRBJ2-2 TRBV6-1 - TRBD2 15 TGTGCCAGCAGTGAACCTAGCGGGAACACCGGGGAGCTGTTTTTT CASSEPSGNTGELFF
TRBJ2-1 TRBV6-6 - - 16 TGTGCCAGCAGTCGAGCCTTGGGGGGTTTCGGCGATGAGCAGTTCTTC CASSRALGGFGDEQFF
TRBJ1-5 TRBV30 - - 16 TGTGCCTGGACTGATCCTCGACAGAAAAAGAATCAGCCCCAGCATTTT CAWTDPRQKKNQPQHF
TRBJ2-1 TRBV6-5 - TRBD2 13 TGTGCCAGCAGTTACGGGCGGGGGGAAGAGCAGTTCTTC CASSYGRGEEQFF
TRBJ2-1 TRBV7-9 - - 12 TGTGCCAGCAGGAGATTACTAGGTGAGCAGTTCTTC CASRRLLGEQFF
TRBJ1-2 TRBV28 - TRBD1 15 TGTGCCAGCAGTTCCAACACCGGGACAGTCTTCGGCTACACCTTC CASSSNTGTVFGYTF
TRBJ1-1 TRBV5-4 - - 12 TGTGCCAGCAGGTTGGGGAGTACTGAAGCTTTCTTT CASRLGSTEAFF
TRBJ2-3 TRBV5-1 - - 14 TGCGCCAGCAGCTCCCTTCGGGGTCCAGATACGCAGTATTTT CASSSLRGPDTQYF
TRBJ2-4 TRBV19 - TRBD2 18 TGTGCCAGTAGTATAGATTCGGGGGGAATCGCGGCCAAAAACATTCAGTACTTC CASSIDSGGIAAKNIQYF